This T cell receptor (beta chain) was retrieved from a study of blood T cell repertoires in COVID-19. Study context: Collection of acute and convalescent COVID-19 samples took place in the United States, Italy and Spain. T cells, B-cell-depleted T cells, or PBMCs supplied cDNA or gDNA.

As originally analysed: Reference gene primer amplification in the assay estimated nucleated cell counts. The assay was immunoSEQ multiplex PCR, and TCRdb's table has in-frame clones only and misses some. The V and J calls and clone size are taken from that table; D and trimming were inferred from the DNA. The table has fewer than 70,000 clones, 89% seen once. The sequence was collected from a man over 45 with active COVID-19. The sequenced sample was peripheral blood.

CDR3 bases: TGTGCCAGCATCAATAGCGGGGGGGCGGTCAATGAGCAGTTCTTC. This encodes CASINSGGAVNEQFF. J is TRBJ2-1 and V is TRBV7-9, with TRBD2 identical over 11 bases. Germline loops: CDR1 SEHNR, CDR2 FQNEAQ (reference sequence). The CDR3 consists of 15 residues. The V and J ends lost 7 bases and 6 bases, in that order; junction bases with no gene match: 8.